This T cell receptor (beta chain) was retrieved from a study of OX40 agonist ivuxolimab in advanced cancers. For the wider study: Ivuxolimab, which targeted the costimulatory receptor OX40 (CD134), was an agonistic, fully human IgG2 monoclonal antibody. Intravenous ivuxolimab was administered to patients every 2 weeks at six dose levels: 0.01, 0.1, 0.3, 1.5, 3 and 10 mg/kg. Of the approximately 50 dose-escalation patients, hepatocellular carcinoma was present in some 19, melanoma in roughly 15, renal cell carcinoma in 9 and head and neck cancer in 9. In the dose-escalation cohort, 65% to 85% of patients were male, and the mean age was approximately 60 years with a range of roughly 20 to 80. Patients were allowed to have had prior anti-PD-1, anti-PD-L1 or anti-CTLA-4 therapy, and approximately 39% of the dose-escalation patients had been treated with checkpoint inhibitors. Partial responses occurred in three dose-escalation patients: two with cutaneous melanoma and one with hepatocellular carcinoma. The point of sequencing TCRbeta in the periphery was to test whether ivuxolimab changed TCR sequence diversity and drove clonal T-cell expansion. The paper reports the monotherapy dose-escalation portion (N of about 51 patients) of the phase I ivuxolimab trial.

The trial excluded patients who had a history of autoimmune disease or were on systemic immunosuppression. Peripheral blood for TCR sequencing was drawn from every dose cohort at baseline, at cycle 4 day 1 and at cycle 7 day 1. The samples were taken from a phase I, first-in-human, multicenter, open-label dose-escalation trial of ivuxolimab. Adults with locally advanced or metastatic melanoma, renal cell, hepatocellular, or head and neck squamous cell carcinoma were enrolled in the trial. Before TCR sequencing, CD4+ and CD8+ T cells were separately sorted from peripheral blood. Beyond this particular receptor, the publication reports: At doses of 0.1 to 3.0 mg/kg, clonal expansion of both CD4+ and CD8+ T cells in blood was seen between baseline and week 6. Low levels of normalized T-cell clonal expansion were also seen in some nonresponding patients. After ivuxolimab, CD8+ T cells had more expanded clones than CD4+ T cells on average. Antigen specificity was not determined for the clonally expanded peripheral T cells. Partial responders in the 0.1-3.0 mg/kg groups had among the lowest normalized peripheral clonal expansion, especially among CD8+ T cells.

In regard to this clone: No antigen is known for it. Base qualities were left out, and no much larger clone turns up one base away.

For sequencing of the TCRbeta CDR3 region, genomic DNA was extracted from the sorted cells. The immunoSEQ Assay was used to sequence the TCRbeta CDR3 regions. This is the immuneACCESS table as TCRdb keeps it, with only in-frame sequences that have V and J called. A part of the clones is gone; compared with another copy, unresolved V genes explain less than half, and the rest is unexplained. The sample table holds about 38,000 clones, of which 60% to 85% were seen once. The top ten clonotypes cover around 12% of the sample. V lost 7 bases and J lost 8 bases; the stretch between them is 14 bases long. From its cysteine to its phenylalanine, the CDR3 spans 12 amino acids. The only DNA kept is the CDR3, 36 bases in frame from the first base. Via the germline V gene, CDR1 is MNHEY and CDR2 SVGAGI.

The source of this sequence is an adult with an advanced solid tumor such as melanoma, head and neck, liver or kidney cancer. The chain links TRBV6-5 with TRBJ1-2, with the identity of the D gene unclear. The starting material was CD4+ or CD8+ T cells sorted from blood, obtained in a trial of the OX40 agonist ivuxolimab. CDR3 reads: CASTTGVAGYTF. DNA sequence: TGTGCCAGCACTACTGGAGTGGCCGGCTACACCTTC.